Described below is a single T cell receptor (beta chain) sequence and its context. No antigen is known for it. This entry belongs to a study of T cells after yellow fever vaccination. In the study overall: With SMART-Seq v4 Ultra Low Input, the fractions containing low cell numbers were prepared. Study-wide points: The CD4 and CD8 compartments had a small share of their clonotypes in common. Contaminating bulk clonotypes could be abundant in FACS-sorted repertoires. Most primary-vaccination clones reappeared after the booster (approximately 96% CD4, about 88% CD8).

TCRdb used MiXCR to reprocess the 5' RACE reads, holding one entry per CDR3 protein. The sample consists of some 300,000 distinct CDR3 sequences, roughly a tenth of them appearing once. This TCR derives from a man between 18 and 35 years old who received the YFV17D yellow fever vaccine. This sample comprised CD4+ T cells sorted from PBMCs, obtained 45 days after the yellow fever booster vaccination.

The CDR3 reads CASSPRSVIDYGYTF. Here the CDR3 DNA reads TGTGCCAGCAGCCCCAGGAGTGTTATTGACTATGGCTACACCTTC. The chain is built from TRBV28 and TRBJ1-2; D remains unclear. Trimming stripped 6 bases from V and 3 bases from J, with 17 bases between. The germline V gene encodes CDR1 MDHEN and CDR2 SYDVKM. The CDR3 is 15 residues long.